This section outlines one T cell receptor beta chain sequence together with its context. Its antigen remains unknown. The data are from a study of cytomegalovirus exposure and HLA in healthy donors. Study-wide results and caveats: High specificity and sensitivity for cytomegalovirus status were reported for the classifier.

CDR3 length: 13 residues. Germline CDR1 reads MDHEN; CDR2 reads SYDVKM. Between the trimmed V and J ends, which lost 7 bases and 4 bases, there was a span of 14 bases. Libraries were prepared by immunoSEQ multiplex PCR; TCRdb keeps only in-frame clonotypes and omits some of them. The sample lists fewer than 70,000 clones; approximately 96% were seen once. Material: PBMCs. V is TRBV28 and J is TRBJ2-7; no reliable D call. This receptor was identified in a man aged 18 to 35 in good health and CMV-seronegative. The CDR3 sequence is CASTGGYWYEQYF. The CDR3 DNA is TGTGCCAGCACCGGCGGATATTGGTACGAGCAGTACTTC. The complete variable domain, with remaining parts taken from reference TRBV28 and TRBJ2-7, reads DVKVTQSSRYLVKRTGEKVFLECVQDMDHENMFWYRQDPGLGLRLIYFSYDVKMKEKGDIPEGYSVSREKKERFSLILESASTNQTSMYLCASTGGYWYEQYFGPGTRLTVT.